This TCR beta chain was profiled in a study of shared clonotypes between healthy human individuals. The CDR3 has 14 residues. Trimming took 3 bases from V and 5 from J; bases not matched to a gene: 4. Germline V gives CDR1 WSHSY, CDR2 SAAADI. In the authors' methods: ImmunoSEQ gave junction-only sequences without quality scores, so filtering differed. Assay: immunoSEQ multiplex PCR; the TCRdb copy retains only in-frame clones and omits some. The D gene and trimming were derived from the DNA, and the V and J assignments and clone size from that table. The sample records a few hundred thousand clones, approximately 70% being singletons.

The sequenced sample was memory CD4+ T cells sorted from blood. As to subset: CD45RA-negative fraction. The TCR sequence derives from a man aged 25 to 40 in good health. J is TRBJ2-7 and V is TRBV10-2, with TRBD2 matching over 10 bases. As DNA, the CDR3 is TGCGCCAGCAGTGATTTAGCGGGAGGCAACGAGCAGTACTTC. It codes for CASSDLAGGNEQYF.